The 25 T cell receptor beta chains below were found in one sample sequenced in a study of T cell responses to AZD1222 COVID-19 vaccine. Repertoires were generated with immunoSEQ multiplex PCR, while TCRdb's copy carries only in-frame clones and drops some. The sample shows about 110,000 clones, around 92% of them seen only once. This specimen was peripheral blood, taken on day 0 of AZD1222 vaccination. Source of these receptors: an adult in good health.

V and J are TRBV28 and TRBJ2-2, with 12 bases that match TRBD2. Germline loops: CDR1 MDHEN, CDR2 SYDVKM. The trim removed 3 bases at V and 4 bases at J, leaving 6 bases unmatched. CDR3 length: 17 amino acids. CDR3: CASSFFLAGGRTGELFF. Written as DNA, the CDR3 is TGTGCCAGCAGTTTTTTCCTAGCGGGGGGGCGCACCGGGGAGCTGTTTTTT.

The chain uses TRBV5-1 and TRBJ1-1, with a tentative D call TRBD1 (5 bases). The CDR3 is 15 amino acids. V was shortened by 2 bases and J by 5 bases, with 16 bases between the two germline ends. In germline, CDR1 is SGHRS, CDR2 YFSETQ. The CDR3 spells CASSFGGVGETEAFF. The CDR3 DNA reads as TGCGCCAGCAGCTTCGGAGGGGTAGGCGAAACTGAAGCTTTCTTT. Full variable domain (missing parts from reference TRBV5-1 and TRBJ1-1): KAGVTQTPRYLIKTRGQQVTLSCSPISGHRSVSWYQQTPGQGLQFLFEYFSETQRNKGNFPGRFSGRQFSNSRSEMNVSTLELGDSALYLCASSFGGVGETEAFFGQGTRLTVV.

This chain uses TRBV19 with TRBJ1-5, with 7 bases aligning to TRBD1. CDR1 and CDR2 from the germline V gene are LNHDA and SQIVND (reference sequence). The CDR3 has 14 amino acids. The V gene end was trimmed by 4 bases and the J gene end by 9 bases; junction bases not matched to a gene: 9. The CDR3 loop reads CASSTLGGVRPQHF. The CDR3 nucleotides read TGTGCCAGTAGTACCCTAGGGGGCGTTCGGCCCCAGCATTTT.

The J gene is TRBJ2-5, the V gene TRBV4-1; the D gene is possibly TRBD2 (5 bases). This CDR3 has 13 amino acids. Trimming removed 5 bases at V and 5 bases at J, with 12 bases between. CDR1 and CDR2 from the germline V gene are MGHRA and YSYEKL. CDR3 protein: CASSLRGEETQYF. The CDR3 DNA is TGCGCCAGCAGCTTACGGGGAGAGGAGACCCAGTACTTC.

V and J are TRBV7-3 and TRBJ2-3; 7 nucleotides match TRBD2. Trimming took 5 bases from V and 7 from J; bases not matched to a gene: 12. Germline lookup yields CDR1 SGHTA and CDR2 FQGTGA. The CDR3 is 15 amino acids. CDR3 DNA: TGTGCCAGCAGCCCCAGGGAGCGGGGTTCGTATACGCAGTATTTT. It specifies CASSPRERGSYTQYF.

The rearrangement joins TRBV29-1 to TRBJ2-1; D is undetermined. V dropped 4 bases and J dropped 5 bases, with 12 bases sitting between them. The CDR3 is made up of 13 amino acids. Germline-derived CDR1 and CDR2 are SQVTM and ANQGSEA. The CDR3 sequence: CSVVDPGHNEQFF. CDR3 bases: TGCAGCGTTGTGGACCCTGGACACAATGAGCAGTTCTTC.

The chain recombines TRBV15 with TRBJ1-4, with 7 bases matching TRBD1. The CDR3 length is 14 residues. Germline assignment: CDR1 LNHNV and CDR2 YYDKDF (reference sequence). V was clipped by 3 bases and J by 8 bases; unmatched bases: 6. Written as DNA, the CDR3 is TGTGCCACCAGCAGCGATTACAGGGGCGAAAAACTGTTTTTT. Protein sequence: CATSSDYRGEKLFF.

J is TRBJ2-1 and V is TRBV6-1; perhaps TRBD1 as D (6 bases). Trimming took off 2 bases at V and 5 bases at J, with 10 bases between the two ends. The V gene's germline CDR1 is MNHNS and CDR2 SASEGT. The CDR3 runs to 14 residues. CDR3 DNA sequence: TGTGCCAGCAGTGAACAGGGGTTTAACAATGAGCAGTTCTTC. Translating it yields CASSEQGFNNEQFF.

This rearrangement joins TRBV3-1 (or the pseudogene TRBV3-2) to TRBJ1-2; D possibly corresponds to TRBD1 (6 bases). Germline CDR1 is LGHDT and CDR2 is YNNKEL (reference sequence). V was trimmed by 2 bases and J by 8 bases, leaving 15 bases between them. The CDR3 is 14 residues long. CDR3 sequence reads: CASSQIQGSHGYTF. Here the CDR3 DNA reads TGTGCCAGCAGCCAAATACAGGGAAGTCACGGCTACACCTTC.

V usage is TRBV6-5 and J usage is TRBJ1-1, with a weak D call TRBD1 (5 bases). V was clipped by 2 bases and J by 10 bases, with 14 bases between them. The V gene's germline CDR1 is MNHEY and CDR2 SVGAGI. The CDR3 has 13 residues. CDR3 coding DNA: TGTGCCAGCAGTTACCGGGGTGGGGGAAGAGCTTTCTTT. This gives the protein CASSYRGGGRAFF.

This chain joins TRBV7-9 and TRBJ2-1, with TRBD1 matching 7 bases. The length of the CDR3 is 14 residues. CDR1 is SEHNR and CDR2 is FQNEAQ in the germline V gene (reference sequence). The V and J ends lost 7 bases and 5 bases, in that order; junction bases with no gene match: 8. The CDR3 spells CASKGTVGNNEQFF. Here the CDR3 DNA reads TGTGCCAGCAAGGGGACAGTCGGGAACAATGAGCAGTTCTTC.

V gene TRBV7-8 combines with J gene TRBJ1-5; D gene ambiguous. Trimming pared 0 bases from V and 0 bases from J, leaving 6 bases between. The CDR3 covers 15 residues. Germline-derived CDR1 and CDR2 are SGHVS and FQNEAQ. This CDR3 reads CASSLAPVSNQPQHF. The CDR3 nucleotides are TGTGCCAGCAGCTTAGCACCGGTTAGCAATCAGCCCCAGCATTTT.

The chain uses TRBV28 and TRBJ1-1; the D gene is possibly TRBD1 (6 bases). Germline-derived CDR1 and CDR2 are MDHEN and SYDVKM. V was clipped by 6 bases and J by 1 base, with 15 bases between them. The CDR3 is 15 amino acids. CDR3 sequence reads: CASREQGWTNTEAFF. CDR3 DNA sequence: TGTGCCAGCAGGGAACAGGGCTGGACGAACACTGAAGCTTTCTTT. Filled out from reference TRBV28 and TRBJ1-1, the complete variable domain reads DVKVTQSSRYLVKRTGEKVFLECVQDMDHENMFWYRQDPGLGLRLIYFSYDVKMKEKGDIPEGYSVSREKKERFSLILESASTNQTSMYLCASREQGWTNTEAFFGQGTRLTVV.

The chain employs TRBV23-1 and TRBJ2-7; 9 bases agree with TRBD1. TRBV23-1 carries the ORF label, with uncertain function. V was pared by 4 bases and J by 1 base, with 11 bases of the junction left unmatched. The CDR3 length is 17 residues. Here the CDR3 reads CASSRPAGQGWSYEQYF. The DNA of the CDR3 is TGCGCCAGCAGTCGCCCAGCGGGACAGGGTTGGTCCTACGAGCAGTACTTC.

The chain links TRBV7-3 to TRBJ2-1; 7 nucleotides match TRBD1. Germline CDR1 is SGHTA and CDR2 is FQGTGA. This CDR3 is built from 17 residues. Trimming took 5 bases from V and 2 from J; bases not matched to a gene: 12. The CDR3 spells CASSPTGATLAYNEQFF. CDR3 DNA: TGTGCCAGCAGCCCCACAGGGGCCACTCTGGCCTACAATGAGCAGTTCTTC.

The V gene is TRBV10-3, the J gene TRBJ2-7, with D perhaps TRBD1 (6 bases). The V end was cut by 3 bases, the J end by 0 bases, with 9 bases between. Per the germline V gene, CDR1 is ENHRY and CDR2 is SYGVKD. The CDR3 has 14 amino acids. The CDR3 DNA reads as TGTGCCATCAGTGATATACAGGGCTCCTACGAGCAGTACTTC. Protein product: CAISDIQGSYEQYF.

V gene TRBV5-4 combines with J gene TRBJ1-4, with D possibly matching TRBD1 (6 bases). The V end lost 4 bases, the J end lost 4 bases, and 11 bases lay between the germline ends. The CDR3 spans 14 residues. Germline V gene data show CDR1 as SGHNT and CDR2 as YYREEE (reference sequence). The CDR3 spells CASSHTGFNEKLFF. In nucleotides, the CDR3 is TGTGCCAGCAGCCACACAGGGTTTAATGAAAAACTGTTTTTT.

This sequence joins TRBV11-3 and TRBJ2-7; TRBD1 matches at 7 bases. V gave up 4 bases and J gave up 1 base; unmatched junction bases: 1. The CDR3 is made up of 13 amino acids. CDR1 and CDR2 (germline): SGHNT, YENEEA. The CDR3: CASSSGQSYEQYF. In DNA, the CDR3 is TGTGCCAGCAGCTCGGGACAGTCCTACGAGCAGTACTTC. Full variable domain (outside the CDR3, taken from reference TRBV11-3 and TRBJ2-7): EAGVVQSPRYKIIEKKQPVAFWCNPISGHNTLYWYLQNLGQGPELLIRYENEEAVDDSQLPKDRFSAERLKGVDSTLKIQPAELGDSAVYLCASSSGQSYEQYFGPGTRLTVT.

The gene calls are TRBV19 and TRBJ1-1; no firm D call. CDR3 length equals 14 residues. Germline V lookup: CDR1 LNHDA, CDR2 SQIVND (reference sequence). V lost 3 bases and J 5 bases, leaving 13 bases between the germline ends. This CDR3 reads CASSIGLRATEAFF. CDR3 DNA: TGTGCCAGTAGTATTGGGCTACGGGCAACTGAAGCTTTCTTT.

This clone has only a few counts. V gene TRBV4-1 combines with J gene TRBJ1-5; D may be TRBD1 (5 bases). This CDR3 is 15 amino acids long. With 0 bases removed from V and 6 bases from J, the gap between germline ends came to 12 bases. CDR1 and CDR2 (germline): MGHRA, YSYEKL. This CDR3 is CASSQDLAGLQPQHF. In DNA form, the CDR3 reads TGCGCCAGCAGCCAAGATTTGGCAGGGCTTCAGCCCCAGCATTTT.

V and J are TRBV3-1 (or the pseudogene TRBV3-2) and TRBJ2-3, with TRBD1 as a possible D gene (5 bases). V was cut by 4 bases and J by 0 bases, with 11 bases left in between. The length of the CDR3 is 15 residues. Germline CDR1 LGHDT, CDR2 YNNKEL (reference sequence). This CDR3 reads CASSRTFLSTDTQYF. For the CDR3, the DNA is TGTGCCAGCAGCCGGACATTTCTTAGCACAGATACGCAGTATTTT.

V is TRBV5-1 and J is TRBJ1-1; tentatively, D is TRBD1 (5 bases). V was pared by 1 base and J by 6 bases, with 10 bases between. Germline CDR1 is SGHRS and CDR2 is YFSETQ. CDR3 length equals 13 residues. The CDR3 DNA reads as TGCGCCAGCAGCTTGATGGCAGGGCCTGAAGCTTTCTTT. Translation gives CASSLMAGPEAFF.

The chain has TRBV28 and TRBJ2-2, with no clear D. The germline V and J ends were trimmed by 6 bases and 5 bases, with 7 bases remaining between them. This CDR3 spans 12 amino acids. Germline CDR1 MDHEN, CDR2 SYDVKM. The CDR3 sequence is CASRPLTGELFF. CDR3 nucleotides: TGTGCCAGCAGGCCGCTTACCGGGGAGCTGTTTTTT. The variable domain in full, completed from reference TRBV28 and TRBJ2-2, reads DVKVTQSSRYLVKRTGEKVFLECVQDMDHENMFWYRQDPGLGLRLIYFSYDVKMKEKGDIPEGYSVSREKKERFSLILESASTNQTSMYLCASRPLTGELFFGEGSRLTVL.

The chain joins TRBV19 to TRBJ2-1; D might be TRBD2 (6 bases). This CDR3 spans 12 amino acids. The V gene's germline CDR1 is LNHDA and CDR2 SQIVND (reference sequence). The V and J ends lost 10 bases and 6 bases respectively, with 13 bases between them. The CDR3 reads CATTAGSNEQFF. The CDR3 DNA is TGTGCCACTACAGCGGGTTCCAATGAGCAGTTCTTC.

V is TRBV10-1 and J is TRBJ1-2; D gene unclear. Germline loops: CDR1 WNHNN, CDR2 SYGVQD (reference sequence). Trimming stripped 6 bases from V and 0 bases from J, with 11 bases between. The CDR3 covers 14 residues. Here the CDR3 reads CASSDGPSNYGYTF. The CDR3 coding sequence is TGCGCCAGCAGCGACGGGCCTTCTAACTATGGCTACACCTTC.